What follows describes a single TCR beta chain. The method was immunoSEQ multiplex PCR; TCRdb's version includes in-frame clones alone and lacks a portion of them. The repertoire holds about 200,000 clones, with 89% as singletons. The data are from a study of blood T cell repertoires in COVID-19. Germline CDR1 is KGHSH and CDR2 is LQKENI. The CDR3 has 13 amino acids. The trim removed 4 bases at V and 3 bases at J, leaving 0 bases unmatched. Sequenced: PBMCs or T cells enriched from blood (not recorded which). The TCR originated in a woman between 40 and 50 years old with acute COVID-19. V is TRBV18 and J is TRBJ1-1, with 9 bases identical to TRBD1. Here the CDR3 reads CASSRTGDTEAFF. CDR3 coding DNA: TGTGCCAGCTCACGGACAGGGGACACTGAAGCTTTCTTT.